What follows describes a single T cell receptor (beta chain). What it binds is not known. The entry originates in a study of blood T cells in healthy people across ages. Study findings and constraints: Donors of long life had a larger count of naive CD4+ cells and greater diversity than aged donors.

Using a J-beta primer mix together with a sample-barcoded 5' primer, a second PCR was run for about 6 to 11 cycles. TCRdb re-analysed the 5' RACE reads in MiXCR, keeping a single row per CDR3 protein. There are some 1.5 million distinct CDR3 sequences in the sample; approximately 28% occur only once, and 6.5% to 8.5% lies in the top ten. The clonotype originates from a woman in her 30s in good health. Sequencing was done on a sample of blood.

The DNA of the CDR3 is TGTGCCAGCACCTTCACGAGCTCCTACGAGCAGTACTTC. It codes for CASTFTSSYEQYF. The V and J genes are TRBV2 and TRBJ2-7; no reliable D call. The V gene's germline CDR1 is SNHLY and CDR2 FYNNEI. With 7 bases removed from V and 0 bases from J, the gap between germline ends came to 10 bases. The CDR3 sequence is 13 residues long.